This T cell receptor beta chain comes out of a study of identical twins. One entry per CDR3 protein results from TCRdb running MiXCR on the 5' RACE reads. This sample yields 250,000 or so distinct CDR3 sequences, of which 7% to 8.5% are seen a single time; around 5% belongs to the top ten. This clonotype showed up many times. The length of the CDR3 is 13 residues. V gave up 5 bases and J gave up 2 bases, with 7 bases separating them. These same data were also listed under a study on yellow fever vaccine responses in identical twins.

The sequence came from a woman between 18 and 29 years old in good health. V gene TRBV12-3 or TRBV12-4 combines with J gene TRBJ1-5; D possibly corresponds to TRBD1 (5 bases). The sample was CD8+ T cells sorted from blood. Here the CDR3 reads CASSPTGNQPQHF. DNA for the CDR3: TGTGCCAGCAGTCCGACAGGCAATCAGCCCCAGCATTTT.